A single sample gave rise to the 31 T cell receptor beta chains below, sequenced in a study of blood T cells in healthy people across ages. Sample-barcoded 5' priming and a J-beta primer mix drove a second PCR of roughly 6 to 12 cycles. TCRdb reprocessed the 5' RACE reads via MiXCR and lists one record per CDR3 protein. The repertoire holds 380,000 or so distinct CDR3 sequences, with about half as singletons. Specimen: blood. The receptors stem from a man between 60 and 75 years old in good health.

There are a few counts of this clonotype. This chain connects TRBV27 to TRBJ2-7; D is unresolved. In germline, CDR1 is MNHEY, CDR2 SMNVEV (reference sequence). The CDR3 extends over 14 amino acids. Trimming left V 4 bases short and J 3 bases short, with 13 bases between. CDR3 bases: TGTGCCAGCAGTTCCCGGGCCGCGTTCTACGAGCAGTACTTC. Amino acid sequence: CASSSRAAFYEQYF.

This clonotype was counted a few times. The V and J genes are TRBV20-1 and TRBJ2-3; D possibly corresponds to TRBD1 (6 bases). V was cut by 6 bases and J by 2 bases, with 18 bases left in between. Germline CDR1 reads DFQATT; CDR2 reads SNEGSKA (reference sequence). The CDR3 length is 15 residues. CDR3 sequence: CSAPERGSYTDTQYF. CDR3 bases: TGCAGTGCCCCTGAAAGGGGGTCCTACACAGATACGCAGTATTTT.

The CDR3 region has the DNA TGTGCCACCACCCGGGACAGGGGTTACGAGCAGTACTTC. This translates into CATTRDRGYEQYF. The chain is built from TRBV15 and TRBJ2-7, with TRBD1 matching 10 bases. J lost 4 bases, V lost 7 bases, and 4 bases had no gene match. CDR1 is LNHNV, CDR2 YYDKDF, per germline (reference sequence). The CDR3 covers 13 residues.

This clonotype turned up a few times. A much larger clonotype is one base distant, so this may be a read error. The chain recombines TRBV7-2 with TRBJ1-4; D is unclear. CDR1 is SGHTA and CDR2 is FQGNSA in the germline V gene. The CDR3 contains 13 residues. Trimming took 5 bases from V and 4 from J, leaving 8 bases between them. The CDR3 spells CASSVRRNEKLFF. The DNA of the CDR3 is TGTGCCAGCAGCGTAAGACGTAATGAAAAACTGTTTTTT.

This clonotype appeared a few times. This chain uses TRBV20-1 with TRBJ2-5; TRBD1 agrees at 7 bases. The junction had 4 bases not matched to a gene; V was cut back by 7 bases and J by 2 bases. The germline gives CDR1 DFQATT, CDR2 SNEGSKA (reference sequence). The CDR3 sequence is 12 residues long. The CDR3 is CSVTGEQETQYF. In nucleotides, the CDR3 is TGCAGTGTAACAGGGGAGCAAGAGACCCAGTACTTC.

J is TRBJ2-3 and V is TRBV7-2; 14 bases are a match to TRBD2. There are 16 residues in the CDR3. Trimming cost V 5 bases and J 7 bases; bases outside gene matches: 8. Per germline, CDR1 SGHTA and CDR2 FQGNSA. CDR3 nucleotide sequence: TGTGCCAGCAGCGACGGACTAGCGGGAGGCAGGAATACGCAGTATTTT. This codes for CASSDGLAGGRNTQYF.

The gene calls are TRBV12-3 or TRBV12-4 and TRBJ1-1; D unclear. Trimming removed 1 base from V and 2 bases from J, with 11 bases in between. The CDR3 runs to 15 residues. The CDR3 bases are TGTGCCAGCAGTTTAGGAGGGATCAGTAACACTGAAGCTTTCTTT. This encodes CASSLGGISNTEAFF.

The chain joins TRBV19 to TRBJ2-1, with 7 bases that match TRBD1. CDR3 length equals 13 residues. With V trimmed by 5 bases and J by 9 bases, 7 bases remained unmatched. CDR1 is LNHDA and CDR2 is SQIVND in the germline V gene (reference sequence). The chain's CDR3 is CASSVYRGSEQFF. The CDR3 DNA sequence: TGTGCCAGTAGTGTCTACAGGGGCTCTGAGCAGTTCTTC.

In this sample, this clonotype turned up a few times. The CDR3 bases are TGTGCCAGCGAGGGCGGGAGGCCCTACGAGCAGTACTTC. It translates to CASEGGRPYEQYF. This chain links TRBV6-2 or TRBV6-3 with TRBJ2-7, with 8 bases matching TRBD2. With V trimmed by 8 bases and J by 2 bases, 5 bases remained unmatched. Germline values: CDR1 MNHEY, CDR2 SVGEGT. This CDR3 spans 13 amino acids.

The V and J genes are TRBV4-3 and TRBJ2-3; TRBD1 agrees at 7 bases. J gave up 2 bases and V 1 base, and 6 bases lay outside the gene matches. The CDR3 is made up of 16 amino acids. Germline assignment: CDR1 LGHNA and CDR2 YSLEER. The CDR3 sequence: CASSQGQGWATDTQYF. CDR3 nucleotide sequence: TGCGCCAGCAGCCAAGGACAGGGTTGGGCCACAGATACGCAGTATTTT.

Details on this clonotype: Given a much more abundant clone one base away, this may be a read error. This chain uses TRBV29-1 with TRBJ2-6; a possible D gene is TRBD2 (6 bases). CDR1 is SQVTM, CDR2 ANQGSEA, per germline. With 4 bases removed from V and 1 base from J, the gap between germline ends came to 23 bases. This CDR3 contains 19 residues. CDR3 region: CSVGNWGVGTLSGANVLTF. The CDR3 nucleotides read TGCAGCGTTGGAAATTGGGGGGTAGGGACCCTATCTGGGGCCAACGTCCTGACTTTC.

The sample holds many counts of this clonotype. V and J are TRBV12-3 or TRBV12-4 and TRBJ2-6, with TRBD2 as a possible D gene (5 bases). The CDR3 totals 15 residues. V lost 5 bases to trimming and J lost 2 bases, with 10 bases between them. CDR3 region: CASSPRGAGANVLTF. The CDR3 nucleotides are TGTGCCAGCAGTCCCCGGGGAGCTGGGGCCAACGTCCTGACTTTC.

Points on this clonotype: One end of the junction fails to match germline, which may point to a read error. The rearrangement uses TRBV12-3 or TRBV12-4 and TRBJ2-7; TRBD2 might be the D (6 bases). This CDR3 is built from 13 residues. Here the CDR3 reads CACSKTSTHEQYF. As DNA, the CDR3 is TGTGCCTGCAGCAAGACTAGTACCCACGAGCAGTACTTC.

This clonotype turned up a few times. This chain links TRBV2 with TRBJ1-2; D is uncertain. Germline loops: CDR1 SNHLY, CDR2 FYNNEI. The CDR3 consists of 13 residues. V was shortened by 6 bases and J by 0 bases, with 8 bases between the two germline ends. CDR3 sequence reads: CASRDGANYGYTF. DNA of the CDR3: TGTGCCAGCAGGGACGGTGCTAACTATGGCTACACCTTC. The full variable domain, in which reference TRBV2 and TRBJ1-2 provide the parts outside the CDR3, is EPEVTQTPSHQVTQMGQEVILRCVPISNHLYFYWYRQILGQKVEFLVSFYNNEISEKSEIFDDQFSVERPDGSNFTLKIRSTKLEDSAMYFCASRDGANYGYTFGSGTRLTVV.

The rearrangement uses TRBV18 and TRBJ1-6; unclear D gene. CDR1 KGHSH and CDR2 LQKENI come from the germline V gene. Trimming took 8 bases from V and 10 from J, leaving 18 bases between them. CDR3 length: 14 residues. CDR3 loop: CASKRGSERSPLHF. In DNA form, the CDR3 reads TGTGCCAGCAAGCGCGGGTCAGAGAGGTCACCCCTCCACTTT. Full variable domain (outside the CDR3, taken from reference TRBV18 and TRBJ1-6): NAGVMQNPRHLVRRRGQEARLRCSPMKGHSHVYWYRQLPEEGLKFMVYLQKENIIDESGMPKERFSAEFPKEGPSILRIQQVVRGDSAAYFCASKRGSERSPLHFGNGTRLTVT.

V usage is TRBV29-1 and J usage is TRBJ2-1; D possibly corresponds to TRBD1 (6 bases). In germline, CDR1 is SQVTM, CDR2 ANQGSEA. V dropped 6 bases and J dropped 12 bases, with 18 bases sitting between them. CDR3 length: 12 residues. The CDR3 region is CSVIRQVGRQFF. The CDR3 bases are TGCAGCGTCATTAGACAGGTCGGTCGGCAGTTCTTC.

The J gene is TRBJ1-1, the V gene TRBV7-8; 7 nucleotides line up with TRBD1. In germline, CDR1 is SGHVS, CDR2 FQNEAQ. V trimming: 2 bases; J trimming: 11 bases; junction bases outside the gene matches: 17. This CDR3 is built from 16 residues. CDR3 in amino acids: CASSLKTLIGTEGAFF. CDR3 nucleotides: TGTGCCAGCAGCTTAAAAACTCTAATCGGGACAGAAGGGGCTTTCTTT.

The rearrangement uses TRBV11-2 and TRBJ2-1; D tentatively fits TRBD1 or TRBD2 (5 bases each). V was trimmed by 3 bases and J by 8 bases, leaving 17 bases between them. This CDR3 region has 15 residues. The germline V gene encodes CDR1 SGHAT and CDR2 FQNNGV. The CDR3 loop reads CASSLASSVRDEQFF. DNA of the CDR3: TGTGCCAGCAGCTTGGCTAGCTCGGTCAGGGATGAGCAGTTCTTC.

This clonotype appeared many times. CDR3 bases: TGTGCCAGCAGCTTGGGGGGGTACCGGGATACGCAGTATTTT. Its translation is CASSLGGYRDTQYF. This chain joins TRBV7-6 and TRBJ2-3; 7 nucleotides match TRBD2. V shed 3 bases, J shed 6 bases, and the junction held 6 bases outside the gene matches. The CDR3 spans 14 residues. The germline CDR1 and CDR2 sequences are SGHVS and FNYEAQ.

This clonotype showed up just a few times. This chain joins TRBV28 and TRBJ2-6; D is unclear. This CDR3 is built from 13 residues. V shed 2 bases and J shed 10 bases, with 9 bases lying between them. Germline V lookup: CDR1 MDHEN, CDR2 SYDVKM. The CDR3 sequence is CASSLQAPNVLTF. In nucleotides, the CDR3 is TGTGCCAGCAGTTTACAGGCGCCAAACGTCCTGACTTTC.

This clonotype was recorded many times. The gene calls are TRBV4-2 and TRBJ2-3; D is undetermined. In germline, CDR1 is LGHNA, CDR2 YNFKEQ. CDR3 length: 16 amino acids. V shed 0 bases and J shed 1 base, with 11 bases lying between them. The CDR3 sequence: CASSQDYSTRTDTQYF. The CDR3 DNA reads TGTGCCAGCAGCCAAGACTACTCCACCCGCACAGATACGCAGTATTTT.

A few counts support this clonotype. The J gene is TRBJ2-7, the V gene TRBV12-3 or TRBV12-4; TRBD1 might be the D (7 bases). This CDR3 spans 13 amino acids. V was trimmed by 6 bases and J by 0 bases, leaving 9 bases between them. The CDR3 DNA reads as TGTGCCAGCAGGCGGGACAGCTCCTACGAGCAGTACTTC. Amino acids: CASRRDSSYEQYF.

This chain connects TRBV7-9 to TRBJ2-7; TRBD2 is a possible D gene (5 bases). CDR1 and CDR2 (germline): SEHNR, FQNEAQ (reference sequence). The CDR3 length is 14 residues. The germline V and J ends were trimmed by 0 bases and 1 base, with 7 bases remaining between them. The CDR3 loop is CASSLATISYEQYF. The CDR3 DNA reads as TGTGCCAGCAGCTTAGCGACTATATCCTACGAGCAGTACTTC. The full variable domain, its missing parts supplied by reference TRBV7-9 and TRBJ2-7, is DTGVSQNPRHKITKRGQNVTFRCDPISEHNRLYWYRQTLGQGPEFLTYFQNEAQLEKSRLLSDRFSAERPKGSFSTLEIQRTEQGDSAMYLCASSLATISYEQYFGPGTRLTVT.

This clonotype occurred many times. The chain recombines TRBV20-1 with TRBJ2-7, with D unclear. The CDR3 runs 12 residues. Germline CDR1 reads DFQATT; CDR2 reads SNEGSKA (reference sequence). CDR3 sequence (DNA): TGCAGCGCCCCAATACCCCCCTACGAGCAGTACTTC. This gives the protein CSAPIPPYEQYF.

In this sample, this clonotype turned up a few times. The rearrangement joins TRBV20-1 to TRBJ2-3; TRBD2 aligns across 8 bases. Germline V gene sequence: CDR1 DFQATT, CDR2 SNEGSKA (reference sequence). V lost 0 bases, J lost 6 bases, and 11 bases stayed unmatched. CDR3 size: 16 residues. CDR3 nucleotide sequence: TGCAGTGCTAGAGATCTGTTGAGCGGGAGCGCGGATACGCAGTATTTT. Translating gives CSARDLLSGSADTQYF.

To note about this clonotype: One base away lies a much larger clone, so this may be a sequencing read error. This chain connects TRBV4-3 to TRBJ2-5; 8 bases map to TRBD1. The better agreement between TRBJ2-7 and the DNA end casts doubt on the J call. In germline, CDR1 is LGHNA, CDR2 YSLEER. The CDR3 extends over 12 amino acids. The CDR3 DNA sequence: TGCGCCAGCATCCAAGGACAGGGCGAGCAGTACTTC. The encoded protein is CASIQGQGEQYF.

This clonotype was detected ten times or more. The gene calls are TRBV6-5 and TRBJ2-1; D remains ambiguous. The V end lost 0 bases, the J end lost 7 bases, and 10 bases lay between the germline ends. This CDR3 has 14 residues. Germline values: CDR1 MNHEY, CDR2 SVGAGI. CDR3 loop: CASSYSAGWNEQFF. The CDR3 bases are TGTGCCAGCAGTTACTCTGCCGGGTGGAATGAGCAGTTCTTC.

This clonotype was counted between two and nine times. The chain is built from TRBV5-1 and TRBJ2-1; D possibly corresponds to TRBD1 (5 bases). From germline, CDR1 is SGHRS and CDR2 YFSETQ. The CDR3 sequence is 14 residues long. The V gene lost 3 bases and the J gene lost 6 bases, with 13 bases spanning the gap. CDR3 bases: TGCGCCAGCAGCTGGGGCGGATCGGGCAATGAGCAGTTCTTC. Its protein product is CASSWGGSGNEQFF. Looking up the rest from reference TRBV5-1 and TRBJ2-1 gives the full variable domain: KAGVTQTPRYLIKTRGQQVTLSCSPISGHRSVSWYQQTPGQGLQFLFEYFSETQRNKGNFPGRFSGRQFSNSRSEMNVSTLELGDSALYLCASSWGGSGNEQFFGPGTRLTVL.

This clonotype has only a few counts. V gene TRBV12-3 or TRBV12-4 combines with J gene TRBJ2-1; 7 nucleotides line up with TRBD1. CDR3 length: 17 amino acids. The V gene end was trimmed by 6 bases and the J gene end by 2 bases; junction bases not matched to a gene: 13. The CDR3 sequence: CASSPTPTGFAYNEQFF. In nucleotides, the CDR3 is TGTGCCAGCAGCCCCACCCCGACAGGGTTCGCCTACAATGAGCAGTTCTTC.

The chain employs TRBV14 and TRBJ2-4, with D possibly matching TRBD2 (6 bases). The DNA end favors TRBJ2-5, so the J call may be wrong. Germline V gives CDR1 SGHDN, CDR2 FVKESK. This CDR3 spans 16 amino acids. The CDR3 DNA is TGTGCCAGCAGCCTTTTAACGCGGGGACTCCAAGAGACCCAGTACTTC. This encodes CASSLLTRGLQETQYF.

This clonotype occurred a few times. The chain recombines TRBV24-1 with TRBJ2-7; 7 bases map to TRBD1. The germline V gene has CDR1 KGHDR and CDR2 SFDVKD. The ends lost 4 bases at V and 1 base at J; junction bases unmatched: 18. CDR3 length equals 19 residues. CDR3 sequence: CATSDPPGQPPLRSYEQYF. The CDR3 bases are TGTGCCACCAGTGACCCACCGGGACAGCCCCCCCTTCGTTCCTACGAGCAGTACTTC.